This TCR beta chain originates from a study of beta chain features in type 1 diabetes. Each donor gave one heparinised blood draw averaging about 110 mL. This CDR3 contains 12 residues. CDR1 is SGDLS, CDR2 YYNGEE, per germline. The V end was cut by 4 bases, the J end by 4 bases, with 6 bases between. General observations from the study: A cDNA-based sequencing approach could over-represent cells with high TCR expression. Type 1 diabetes patients showed a moderate but significant shortening of TCRB CDR3s in all four CD4+ subsets. HLA influence on TCRB rearrangement stayed unresolved here.

Reverse transcribing all isolated RNA meant expressed TCRB transcripts were sequenced. The method was immunoSEQ multiplex PCR; TCRdb's version includes in-frame clones alone and lacks a portion of them. The profile shows under 400,000 clones, around 13% of them singletons. There are a few counts of this clone. The antigen is undetermined. The chain combines TRBV9 with TRBJ1-3; D not resolved. The sequencing sample was made of naive CD4+ T cells from blood. The clonotype comes from a man in his late teens or twenties in good health. CDR3 DNA: TGTGCCAGCAGCCCCCCGGGAAACACCATATATTTT. It is translated as CASSPPGNTIYF.